Listed below are T cell receptor beta chains from one sample, sequenced in a study of blood T cell repertoires in COVID-19. This table comes from immunoSEQ multiplex PCR, and its TCRdb copy is limited to in-frame clones, with some not included. The sample lists under 90,000 clones; 87% were seen once. The sample comprised peripheral blood. Source of these receptors: a woman in her forties or fifties with COVID-19, enrolled during active disease. Each CDR3 is given with its conserved first and last residue.

TRBV15	TRBJ2-7	CATSNLGGWGSQTIYEQYF
TRBV13	TRBJ1-1	CASSSGGYTEAFF
TRBV27	TRBJ2-7	CASSFLQPYEQYF
TRBV11-2	TRBJ2-7	CASSETSGNPYEQYF
TRBV7-9	TRBJ1-2	CASSSGQGESGYTF
TRBV27	TRBJ2-2	CASSLLGGYTGELFF
TRBV6-5	TRBJ2-2	CASSYSSIGTGELFF
TRBV28	TRBJ1-2	CASSKPINYGYTF
TRBV12-3/TRBV12-4	TRBJ1-2	CASRRLGGHGYTF
TRBV10-3	TRBJ2-5	CATQGVLETQYF
TRBV7-2	TRBJ2-5	CASSLAAGGVSETQYF
TRBV19	TRBJ1-5	CASGGQLNQPQHF
TRBV11-2	TRBJ1-3	CASSLSDRAIYF
TRBV5-6	TRBJ1-1	CATSRGRRNTEAFF
TRBV29-1	TRBJ1-4	CSVLGQGNEKLFF
TRBV6-5	TRBJ2-7	CASSKTSVAYEQYF
TRBV3-1/TRBV3-2	TRBJ2-7	CASSRGGNEQYF
TRBV5-4	TRBJ2-3	CASSLTSGTDTQYF
TRBV6-4	TRBJ2-2	CASRPRSTGELFF
TRBV6-5	TRBJ2-1	CASSFSGSLYDEQFF
TRBV6-5	TRBJ1-4	CASRDTGVANEKLFF
TRBV28	TRBJ2-3	CASSFFRPRGSGSDTQYF
TRBV27	TRBJ2-1	CASSGLAATNEQFF
TRBV30	TRBJ1-3	CGRVAGNTIYF
TRBV28	TRBJ2-3	CASSFSPLTHTDTQYF
TRBV7-2	TRBJ2-2	CASSLGPGITGELFF
TRBV5-1	TRBJ1-3	CASSLGGVFSGNTIYF
TRBV19	TRBJ2-7	CASSMLAGGGEQYF
TRBV5-4	TRBJ2-2	CASSLGTRIPGELFF
TRBV5-1	TRBJ2-3	CASSLGTGVTDTQYF
TRBV5-4	TRBJ2-3	CASSLEAGRDTQYF
TRBV4-3	TRBJ2-7	CASSQGGDRGYVGHEQYF
TRBV19	TRBJ2-7	CASKTSGGGNEQYF
TRBV18	TRBJ1-2	CASSLRGGGYTF
TRBV23-1	TRBJ2-1	CAKYIDEQFF
TRBV7-9	TRBJ2-1	CASSYQAGGSYNEQFF
TRBV9	TRBJ1-2	CASSVLTGTGYGYTF
TRBV14	TRBJ2-3	CASSLRRSDTQYF
TRBV30	TRBJ2-7	CAWMEGTYEQYF
TRBV7-9	TRBJ2-7	CASSPGLPVREQYF
TRBV6-5	TRBJ2-1	CASARSAYNEQFF
TRBV6-4	TRBJ2-1	CASSDGEANNEQFF
TRBV19	TRBJ2-7	CASSTSGHISYEQYF
TRBV27	TRBJ2-1	CASTQLRTGGGEQFF
TRBV5-1	TRBJ1-6	CASSAGTGGVSPLHF
TRBV5-1	TRBJ2-3	CASSPRTSRRGADTQYF
TRBV7-8	TRBJ2-7	CASRVGRGENEQYF
TRBV30	TRBJ1-5	CAWRPRGLGQPQHF
TRBV7-2	TRBJ2-1	CASSLGGGYNEQFF
TRBV28	TRBJ1-1	CASSLQGGYTEAFF
TRBV27	TRBJ2-7	CASSPGDSYEQYF
TRBV19	TRBJ2-1	CASSPRLAGVDNEQFF
TRBV12-3/TRBV12-4	TRBJ2-7	CASSRTGALQQYF
TRBV7-2	TRBJ2-7	CASSSRRIYEQYF
TRBV6-5	TRBJ1-3	CASSYGAGFYPDTIYF
TRBV15	TRBJ2-7	CATSRLSGRPPGEQYF
TRBV6-6	TRBJ2-4	CASSYSGDRGDIQYF
TRBV11-3	TRBJ2-7	CASSADYEQYF
TRBV25-1	TRBJ1-1	CASSEGYTEAFF
TRBV4-1	TRBJ2-4	CASSRETGRPKNIQYF